This T cell receptor beta chain was documented in a study of human T cells and chemical hapten exposure. Study-wide points: Given that the donors had alopecia, their immune response may differ from that seen in healthy people.

This clonotype was detected ten times or more. Its antigen remains unknown. Noted time point: pre-sensitization, week 0. Treatment: therapeutic diphenylcyclopropenone sensitization with weekly scalp DPC. Researchers extracted total RNA from unfractionated whole blood. How the authors handled the data: Over 95,000 TCRs per sample was the median, with a range of roughly 23,224 to 750,000. Each CDR3 protein gets one entry after TCRdb re-called the RACE reads with MiXCR. TCRdb's processing, not the authors' own work, is the source of the V and J calls. The top ten clones hold around 1.9% of a sample with 33,000 or so distinct CDR3 sequences, roughly 12% of them seen once. This CDR3 comprises 13 residues. V lost 6 bases and J lost 9, with 14 bases in between.

The sample in question was whole blood, obtained in connection with sensitization to the hapten diphenylcyclopropenone (DPC). The chain carries TRBV12-3 or TRBV12-4 and TRBJ2-2; D remains unclear. The clonotype originates from a woman aged 40 to 49 with alopecia areata. Some clones in this sample may be carry-over from other donors' samples. The CDR3 loop is CASSPSPTRELFF. Here the CDR3 DNA reads TGTGCCAGCAGCCCAAGCCCTACGAGGGAGCTGTTTTTT.